The rows below give T cell receptor beta chains drawn from one sample of a study of blood T cells in healthy people across ages. TCRdb redid the calling of the 5' RACE reads with MiXCR, one entry per CDR3 protein. The sample holds some 1.8 million distinct CDR3 sequences; 35% to 50% are singletons and the top ten take 23%. Source material: blood. The receptors stem from a human donor in good health. Each CDR3 is given with its conserved first and last residue. A D gene is named only where the DNA matches it firmly. Clone size is not always given. Where it is, it says once, few, many or a class for expanded clones.

j_call d_call v_call clone_size cdr3_aa cdr3_nt
TRBJ1-1 TRBD1 TRBV5-1 many CASSLGGRNTEAFF TGTGCCAGCAGTTTAGGGGGCAGGAACACTGAAGCTTTCTTT
TRBJ2-7 NA TRBV4-3 few CASSQEVSSYEQYF TGCGCCAGCAGCCAAGAGGTCAGCTCCTACGAGCAGTACTTC
TRBJ1-5 NA TRBV7-2 NA CASSQYHEQPQHF TGTGCCAGCAGCCAATACCACGAACAGCCCCAGCATTTT
TRBJ1-4 NA TRBV20-1 NA CSAREYGYKSGEKLFF TGCAGTGCTAGAGAGTATGGTTACAAGTCCGGTGAAAAACTGTTTTTT
TRBJ1-4 NA TRBV4-3 few CASSQGIDGEKLFF TGCGCCAGCAGCCAGGGGATAGACGGTGAAAAACTGTTTTTT
TRBJ2-1 TRBD2 TRBV4-3 NA CASSQDLAGDSYNGQFF TGCGCCAGCAGCCAAGATCTTGCGGGGGACTCCTACAATGGGCAGTTCTTC
TRBJ1-2 NA TRBV11-2 NA CASSLDGLRDYGYTF TGTGCCAGCAGCTTAGATGGGTTGCGGGACTATGGCTACACCTTC
TRBJ1-5 NA TRBV20-1 few CSARGPGQSNQPQHF TGCAGTGCTAGAGGCCCAGGACAGTCCAATCAGCCCCAGCATTTT
TRBJ2-1 NA TRBV12-3/TRBV12-4 NA CASSPTSSRNEQFF TGTGCCAGCAGTCCTACTAGTTCCCGCAATGAGCAGTTCTTC
TRBJ2-2 NA TRBV29-1 NA CSVSAGSTGELFF TGCAGCGTCTCAGCGGGTAGTACCGGGGAGCTGTTTTTT
TRBJ2-1 NA TRBV20-1 few CSASRTDFYNEQFF TGCAGTGCTAGCAGGACAGATTTTTACAATGAGCAGTTCTTC
TRBJ1-1 TRBD1 TRBV20-1 NA CSARRGRGAFF TGCAGTGCTAGGAGGGGGCGGGGGGCTTTCTTT
TRBJ2-5 NA TRBV6-5 NA CASTVGYWQYF TGTGCCAGCACCGTAGGGTATTGGCAGTACTTC
TRBJ2-5 TRBD2 TRBV6-2/TRBV6-3 few CASSPRVAGDQETQYF TGTGCCAGCAGTCCCCGGGTAGCGGGGGACCAAGAGACCCAGTACTTC
TRBJ2-3 NA TRBV6-4 NA CASSDSAGSSTDTQYF TGTGCCAGCAGTGACTCGGCGGGATCTAGCACAGATACGCAGTATTTT
TRBJ2-4 NA TRBV12-5 few CASGRSGIAKNIQYF TGTGCTAGTGGTCGCAGCGGAATAGCCAAAAACATTCAGTACTTC
TRBJ1-2 NA TRBV4-3 many CASSQAGGDTSYGYTF TGCGCCAGCAGCCAAGCGGGAGGGGACACCTCCTATGGCTACACCTTC
TRBJ2-5 TRBD2 TRBV12-3/TRBV12-4 NA CASSPGTSGGAIETQYF TGTGCCAGCAGTCCAGGGACTAGCGGGGGGGCCATAGAGACCCAGTACTTC
TRBJ1-6 NA TRBV7-2 NA CASSLMGSSYNSPLHF TGTGCCAGCAGCTTAATGGGAAGCTCCTATAATTCACCCCTCCACTTT
TRBJ2-1 TRBD2 TRBV7-9 few CASRSGGAGNEQFF TGTGCCAGCAGGAGCGGGGGGGCTGGCAATGAGCAGTTCTTC
TRBJ1-1 NA TRBV29-1 NA CSVEEGPEAFF TGCAGCGTTGAAGAGGGACCCGAAGCTTTCTTT
TRBJ2-2 TRBD2 TRBV7-6 NA CASRSSGGAFGGELFF TGTGCCAGCAGAAGTAGCGGGGGGGCCTTCGGCGGGGAGCTGTTTTTT
TRBJ2-3 NA TRBV5-1 NA CASSLGRLGPDTQYF TGCGCCAGCAGCTTAGGGAGACTAGGCCCAGATACGCAGTATTTT
TRBJ1-5 TRBD1 TRBV5-1 few CASSRNRGQPQHF TGCGCCAGCAGCAGGAACAGGGGCCAGCCCCAGCATTTT
TRBJ2-1 TRBD2 TRBV7-9 NA CASSLGPAGGPNEQFF TGTGCCAGCAGCTTAGGTCCAGCGGGGGGGCCCAATGAGCAGTTCTTC
TRBJ1-4 TRBD1 TRBV4-1 NA CASSQVQGAGEKLFF TGCGCCAGCAGCCAAGTCCAGGGGGCAGGTGAAAAACTGTTTTTT
TRBJ2-7 NA TRBV27 NA CASSLVGGSLHSEQYF TGTGCCAGCAGTTTAGTAGGGGGGTCCTTACACAGCGAGCAGTACTTC
TRBJ2-1 TRBD2 TRBV28 NA CASSSADGGAYNEQFF TGTGCCAGCAGTTCCGCCGACGGGGGGGCCTACAATGAGCAGTTCTTC
TRBJ2-3 TRBD1 TRBV5-1 NA CASSLEGTDPDTQYF TGCGCCAGCAGCTTGGAGGGGACAGACCCAGATACGCAGTATTTT
TRBJ2-5 TRBD2 TRBV12-3/TRBV12-4 many CASRLGLAGSQETQYF TGTGCCAGCAGACTTGGACTAGCGGGTTCTCAAGAGACCCAGTACTTC
TRBJ2-1 TRBD1 TRBV2 few CASSVDRAPYNEQFF TGTGCCAGCAGTGTGGACAGGGCCCCCTACAATGAGCAGTTCTTC
TRBJ2-1 NA TRBV7-9 few CASSFSQGRNEQFF TGTGCCAGCAGCTTCTCCCAGGGGCGAAATGAGCAGTTCTTC
TRBJ1-2 NA TRBV29-1 few CIIPGHGYTF TGCATCATTCCTGGCCATGGCTACACCTTC
TRBJ2-1 TRBD1 TRBV5-1 once CASSFTPRQGAENEQFF TGCGCCAGCAGCTTCACCCCTAGACAGGGGGCGGAGAATGAGCAGTTCTTC
TRBJ2-7 TRBD2 TRBV10-3 NA CAISEALSGGLGEQYF TGTGCCATCAGTGAGGCCCTTAGCGGGGGGCTGGGCGAGCAGTACTTC
TRBJ2-7 NA TRBV7-6 NA CASSLGTNNEQYF TGTGCCAGCAGCTTAGGGACGAACAATGAGCAGTACTTC
TRBJ2-7 NA TRBV4-1 few CASSQVLFSDEQYF TGCGCCAGCAGCCAAGTGCTTTTTTCCGACGAGCAGTACTTC
TRBJ1-6 NA TRBV12-3/TRBV12-4 few CASSLEALRSPLHF TGTGCCAGCAGTTTAGAGGCCTTGCGGTCACCCCTCCACTTT
TRBJ2-3 TRBD1 TRBV12-3/TRBV12-4 NA CAGSFRQDRGRIGTDTQYF TGTGCCGGCAGTTTCCGACAAGACAGGGGGCGGATTGGCACAGATACGCAGTATTTT
TRBJ1-2 TRBD1 TRBV10-3 NA CAISDPGQGRYNYGYTF TGTGCCATCAGTGATCCCGGACAGGGCCGTTATAACTATGGCTACACCTTC
TRBJ1-5 NA TRBV29-1 NA CSVEGLNGRPQHF TGCAGCGTTGAAGGCCTAAATGGCCGGCCCCAGCATTTT
TRBJ1-5 NA TRBV20-1 NA CSARHGVSNQPQHF TGCAGTGCTCGACACGGAGTGAGCAATCAGCCCCAGCATTTT
TRBJ2-7 NA TRBV7-9 few CASRDSNSYEQYF TGTGCCAGCAGAGACAGTAACTCCTACGAGCAGTACTTC
TRBJ2-2 TRBD1 TRBV28 NA CASSVRGQGVSGELFF TGTGCCAGCAGTGTTCGGGGACAGGGCGTTTCCGGGGAGCTGTTTTTT
TRBJ2-5 TRBD2 TRBV12-3/TRBV12-4 NA CASSLGRLAGLYF TGTGCCAGCAGTCTCGGGCGACTAGCGGGGCTGTACTTC
TRBJ2-7 TRBD1 TRBV25-1 NA CASSEWLGQGGDEQYF TGTGCCAGCAGTGAATGGCTGGGACAGGGAGGCGACGAGCAGTACTTC
TRBJ1-2 NA TRBV20-1 NA CSARDDLEANYGYTF TGCAGTGCTAGAGACGACTTAGAAGCTAACTATGGCTACACCTTC
TRBJ2-3 TRBD2 TRBV6-5 NA CASSYSVPSGSTDTQYF TGTGCCAGCAGTTACTCGGTTCCTAGCGGAAGCACAGATACGCAGTATTTT
TRBJ2-5 NA TRBV25-1 many CASSEVIGETQYF TGTGCCAGCAGTGAGGTAATCGGGGAGACCCAGTACTTC
TRBJ2-7 NA TRBV6-4 few CARDRRLTYEQYF TGTGCCAGGGACAGAAGGCTTACCTACGAGCAGTACTTC
TRBJ1-2 NA TRBV12-3/TRBV12-4 NA CASSLASTGGSYGYTF TGTGCCAGCAGTTTAGCGTCAACCGGGGGTAGCTATGGCTACACCTTC
TRBJ2-3 NA TRBV15 few CATSKKDTQYF TGTGCCACCAGTAAGAAAGATACGCAGTATTTT
TRBJ1-2 NA TRBV7-2 few CASSLESGYGYTF TGTGCCAGCAGCTTAGAATCGGGGTATGGCTACACCTTC
TRBJ1-5 NA TRBV20-1 NA CSAREGDNQPQHF TGCAGTGCTAGAGAGGGCGATAATCAGCCCCAGCATTTT
TRBJ1-6 NA TRBV12-3/TRBV12-4 NA CASSLASESPLHF TGTGCCAGCAGTTTAGCGTCTGAATCACCCCTCCACTTT
TRBJ1-6 NA TRBV4-1 few CASSQAHRSSYNSPLHF TGCGCCAGCAGCCAAGCCCACCGGAGCTCCTATAATTCACCCCTCCACTTT
TRBJ1-5 NA TRBV20-1 NA CSARTGTRDSPQHF TGCAGTGCTCGAACCGGGACAAGGGATTCGCCCCAGCATTTT
TRBJ2-7 TRBD2 TRBV2 NA CASSRLARTREYREQYF TGTGCCAGCAGTCGACTAGCGAGGACCCGAGAATATCGCGAGCAGTACTTC
TRBJ1-1 NA TRBV12-3/TRBV12-4 few CASSFAYEAFF TGTGCCAGCAGTTTTGCATATGAAGCTTTCTTT